Below, 32 T cell receptor beta chains from the same sample are listed, as sequenced in a study of T cell responses to AZD1222 COVID-19 vaccine. Clones were read by immunoSEQ multiplex PCR, and TCRdb kept only the in-frame ones, dropping some. The table records over 30,000 clones, 88% of them present only once. Material: peripheral blood, obtained 28 days after the second dose of the MenACWY control vaccine. The source of these receptors is an adult who received the MenACWY meningococcal vaccine as a control.

The chain employs TRBV24-1 and TRBJ2-6, with 9 positions matching TRBD1. Trimming cost V 3 bases and J 2 bases; bases outside gene matches: 1. The CDR3 runs 16 residues. CDR1 and CDR2 (germline): KGHDR, SFDVKD. CDR3 sequence (DNA): TGTGCCACCAGTGATCGGACAGGGGCTGGGGCCAACGTCCTGACTTTC. It encodes CATSDRTGAGANVLTF.

V and J are TRBV28 and TRBJ1-1; no definite D call. The CDR3 spans 14 residues. V lost 6 bases and J 1 base, leaving 12 bases between the germline ends. Germline assignment: CDR1 MDHEN and CDR2 SYDVKM. CDR3 amino acids: CASSPPPRNTEAFF. Here the CDR3 DNA reads TGTGCCAGCAGCCCCCCCCCACGGAACACTGAAGCTTTCTTT.

The V call is TRBV28, the J call TRBJ2-1, with no clear D. Trimming took 4 bases from V and 9 from J, leaving 10 bases between them. The CDR3 consists of 12 residues. From germline, CDR1 is MDHEN and CDR2 SYDVKM. CDR3 loop: CASSSQLGEQFF. The CDR3, as DNA: TGTGCCAGCAGTTCGCAGTTGGGTGAGCAGTTCTTC.

The chain couples TRBV28 to TRBJ1-2, with D tentatively TRBD1 (6 bases). V was trimmed by 5 bases and J by 8 bases, leaving 12 bases between them. The germline V gene encodes CDR1 MDHEN and CDR2 SYDVKM. The CDR3 sequence is 12 residues long. The CDR3: CASSTYRDGYTF. The CDR3 DNA follows: TGTGCCAGCAGTACTTACAGGGACGGCTACACCTTC.

The chain is built from TRBV2 and TRBJ2-1; D unclear. This CDR3 is 15 amino acids long. V was clipped by 4 bases and J by 6 bases, with 16 bases between them. CDR1 and CDR2 (germline): SNHLY, FYNNEI. The CDR3 region is CASSVSPLSSNEQFF. CDR3 sequence (DNA): TGTGCCAGCAGTGTCTCCCCGCTCAGTTCCAATGAGCAGTTCTTC.

This sequence joins TRBV3-1 (or the pseudogene TRBV3-2) and TRBJ2-2; D is uncertain. The V gene lost 1 base and the J gene lost 1 base, with 4 bases spanning the gap. This CDR3 is built from 14 residues. CDR1 and CDR2 from the germline V gene are LGHDT and YNNKEL (reference sequence). The CDR3 region is CASSQARNTGELFF. DNA for the CDR3: TGTGCCAGCAGCCAAGCACGGAACACCGGGGAGCTGTTTTTT.

The V call is TRBV19, the J call TRBJ2-1; TRBD1 agrees at 10 bases. The junction had 5 bases not matched to a gene; V was cut back by 4 bases and J by 8 bases. This CDR3 is built from 14 residues. The V gene's germline CDR1 is LNHDA and CDR2 SQIVND (reference sequence). The CDR3 loop reads CASSRGQGLDEQFF. CDR3 sequence (DNA): TGTGCCAGTAGTAGGGGACAGGGGTTAGATGAGCAGTTCTTC. Using reference TRBV19 and TRBJ2-1 for the parts outside the CDR3, the full variable domain is DGGITQSPKYLFRKEGQNVTLSCEQNLNHDAMYWYRQDPGQGLRLIYYSQIVNDFQKGDIAEGYSVSREKKESFPLTVTSAQKNPTAFYLCASSRGQGLDEQFFGPGTRLTVL.

The chain employs TRBV29-1 and TRBJ1-1, with 8 bases that match TRBD1. CDR1 SQVTM and CDR2 ANQGSEA come from the germline V gene. The junction had 6 bases not matched to a gene; V was cut back by 7 bases and J by 5 bases. The CDR3 sequence is 12 residues long. CDR3 loop: CSASGGQTEAFF. CDR3 nucleotides: TGCAGCGCCTCAGGGGGCCAGACTGAAGCTTTCTTT.

The gene calls are TRBV6-1 and TRBJ1-1; D may be TRBD1 (5 bases). Germline V CDR1 and CDR2: MNHNS, SASEGT. The V and J ends lost 0 bases and 8 bases respectively, with 13 bases between them. CDR3 length: 14 residues. The CDR3 sequence: CASSEAHGAREAFF. The CDR3 DNA follows: TGTGCCAGCAGTGAAGCGCACGGGGCGAGAGAAGCTTTCTTT.

The CDR3 DNA follows: TGTGCCAGCAGTACTATGCCGGGACAGGCGAACACCGGGGAGCTGTTTTTT. Protein sequence: CASSTMPGQANTGELFF. This chain joins TRBV2 and TRBJ2-2, with 8 bases identical to TRBD1. Trimming removed 5 bases from V and 0 bases from J; junction bases left unmatched: 8. This CDR3 contains 17 residues. Per the germline V gene, CDR1 is SNHLY and CDR2 is FYNNEI.

The chain links TRBV6-5 to TRBJ2-7; D gene ambiguous. CDR3 length: 15 residues. The V end lost 10 bases, the J end lost 2 bases, and 21 bases lay between the germline ends. Germline V gene lookup returns CDR1 MNHEY and CDR2 SVGAGI. CDR3 DNA sequence: TGTGCCACTTTACGAGAGATAAGCTTTGCCTACGAGCAGTACTTC. It translates to CATLREISFAYEQYF.

This rearrangement joins TRBV11-3 to TRBJ2-1, with D uncertain. The CDR3 has 11 amino acids. V lost 5 bases, J lost 5 bases, and 4 bases lay in between. The germline gives CDR1 SGHNT, CDR2 YENEEA. This CDR3 reads CASSQDNEQFF. The CDR3 bases are TGTGCCAGCAGCCAAGACAATGAGCAGTTCTTC.

This clone appeared a few times. The V gene is TRBV30, the J gene TRBJ1-2; D is ambiguous. CDR1 and CDR2 from the germline V gene are GTSNPN and SVGIG (reference sequence). This CDR3 comprises 14 residues. Trimming took 1 base from V and 6 from J, leaving 15 bases between them. The CDR3 sequence: CAWSATGPLDGYTF. Here the CDR3 DNA reads TGTGCCTGGAGTGCGACCGGGCCCCTGGATGGCTACACCTTC.

The gene calls are TRBV15 and TRBJ2-1; tentatively, D is TRBD1 or TRBD2 (6 bases each). The CDR3 runs 15 residues. CDR1 and CDR2 from the germline V gene are LNHNV and YYDKDF (reference sequence). Trimming left V 1 base short and J 10 bases short, with 17 bases between. CDR3 loop: CATSRGGALSGEQFF. The CDR3 DNA is TGTGCCACCAGCAGAGGGGGGGCGCTGAGCGGCGAGCAGTTCTTC. The entire variable domain, with the rest obtained from reference TRBV15 and TRBJ2-1, is as follows: DAMVIQNPRYQVTQFGKPVTLSCSQTLNHNVMYWYQQKSSQAPKLLFHYYDKDFNNEADTPDNFQSRRPNTSFCFLDIRSPGLGDTAMYLCATSRGGALSGEQFFGPGTRLTVL.

The rearrangement links TRBV7-3 to TRBJ2-1, with 8 bases matching TRBD2. The CDR3 has 17 amino acids. The trim removed 5 bases at V and 0 bases at J, leaving 9 bases unmatched. Germline CDR1 SGHTA, CDR2 FQGTGA. As DNA, the CDR3 is TGTGCCAGCAGCCTCCGGGGTAGCGGGACCTCCTACAATGAGCAGTTCTTC. Encoded protein: CASSLRGSGTSYNEQFF.

The CDR3 DNA reads as TGTGCCAGCAGTTACTCTCGGGGGGCAGGGCAGCCCCAGCATTTT. Protein: CASSYSRGAGQPQHF. The rearrangement joins TRBV6-6 to TRBJ1-5, with D perhaps matching TRBD1 (6 bases). V was trimmed by 0 bases and J by 7 bases, leaving 13 bases between them. CDR1 is MNHNY and CDR2 is SVGAGI in the germline V gene (reference sequence). The CDR3 length is 15 residues.

The genes are TRBV5-6 and TRBJ2-7; D might be TRBD1 (5 bases). Looked up from germline, CDR1 is SGHDT and CDR2 is YYEEEE. This CDR3 spans 17 amino acids. Deletions cut 4 bases from V and 3 bases from J, with 23 bases between. The CDR3 DNA reads TGTGCCAGCAGCCCGCCAGGGATCTGGGGCACTGACTACGAGCAGTACTTC. It encodes CASSPPGIWGTDYEQYF.

This chain links TRBV2 with TRBJ2-5, with a weak D call TRBD2 (5 bases). V dropped 8 bases and J dropped 7 bases, with 14 bases sitting between them. Germline CDR1 reads SNHLY; CDR2 reads FYNNEI. CDR3 length: 12 amino acids. The CDR3 region has the DNA TGTGCCAGCTTCGGACGTGCGGGGACCCAGTACTTC. It specifies CASFGRAGTQYF.

The V and J genes are TRBV6-2 or TRBV6-3 and TRBJ1-5; D remains unclear. V was clipped by 5 bases and J by 5 bases, with 10 bases between them. Germline assignment: CDR1 MNHEY and CDR2 SVGEGT. The CDR3 covers 13 residues. CDR3 sequence: CASSPRPDQPQHF. The CDR3 bases are TGTGCCAGCAGTCCCCGGCCAGATCAGCCCCAGCATTTT.

The CDR3 sequence: CASSSQPTGPYEQYF. DNA of the CDR3: TGTGCCAGCAGTTCCCAACCGACAGGGCCCTACGAGCAGTACTTC. The J gene is TRBJ2-7, the V gene TRBV27, with 7 bases aligning to TRBD1. Germline V CDR1 and CDR2: MNHEY, SMNVEV (reference sequence). This CDR3 is 15 amino acids long. V lost 4 bases to trimming and J lost 2 bases; unmatched junction nucleotides: 8.

J is TRBJ2-2 and V is TRBV30; no definite D call. This CDR3 has 15 residues. The V end lost 8 bases, the J end lost 3 bases, and 19 bases lay between the germline ends. The V gene's germline CDR1 is GTSNPN and CDR2 SVGIG (reference sequence). The CDR3 bases are TGTGCCCGGACGGCCGGACGGTTCGACACCGGGGAGCTGTTTTTT. Its translation is CARTAGRFDTGELFF.

This chain connects TRBV6-5 to TRBJ1-4; D might be TRBD1 (6 bases). This CDR3 spans 14 amino acids. Trimming cost V 5 bases and J 5 bases, with 12 bases left between them. CDR1 and CDR2 (germline): MNHEY, SVGAGI. The DNA for the CDR3 is TGTGCCAGCAGTCCCGGACAGTCAAATGAAAAACTGTTTTTT. This sequence encodes CASSPGQSNEKLFF.

DNA of the CDR3: TGTGCCAGCAGCAAGGGACTAGCGGGAGCGAATGAGCAGTTCTTC. It yields the protein CASSKGLAGANEQFF. The J gene is TRBJ2-1, the V gene TRBV3-1 (or the pseudogene TRBV3-2), with 14 bases aligning to TRBD2. The CDR3 sequence is 15 residues long. Germline-derived CDR1 and CDR2 are LGHDT and YNNKEL (reference sequence). V gave up 5 bases and J gave up 7 bases; unmatched junction bases: 4.

V is TRBV5-1 and J is TRBJ2-5, with 8 bases matching TRBD2. This CDR3 has 14 residues. With V trimmed by 1 base and J by 2 bases, 1 base remained unmatched. Per the germline V gene, CDR1 is SGHRS and CDR2 is YFSETQ. CDR3 loop: CASSLTSGQETQYF. The CDR3 region has the DNA TGCGCCAGCAGCTTGACTAGCGGTCAAGAGACCCAGTACTTC. Complete variable domain (other parts from reference TRBV5-1 and TRBJ2-5): KAGVTQTPRYLIKTRGQQVTLSCSPISGHRSVSWYQQTPGQGLQFLFEYFSETQRNKGNFPGRFSGRQFSNSRSEMNVSTLELGDSALYLCASSLTSGQETQYFGPGTRLLVL.

This chain uses TRBV5-1 with TRBJ1-1; D is possibly TRBD1 (6 bases). The germline gives CDR1 SGHRS, CDR2 YFSETQ. Trimming removed 2 bases from V and 2 bases from J, with 13 bases in between. This CDR3 contains 15 residues. CDR3 protein: CASSFLLRGNTEAFF. For the CDR3, the DNA is TGCGCCAGCAGCTTCCTCCTCAGGGGAAACACTGAAGCTTTCTTT.

This clone was counted a few times. The chain joins TRBV5-1 to TRBJ2-1; 11 bases fit TRBD2. Germline V CDR1 and CDR2: SGHRS, YFSETQ. The V gene end was trimmed by 4 bases and the J gene end by 9 bases; junction bases not matched to a gene: 12. The CDR3 totals 16 residues. The CDR3 DNA is TGCGCCAGCAGCACCGGGACTAGCGGCAGTGTGGGTGAGCAGTTCTTC. Amino acids: CASSTGTSGSVGEQFF.

The V gene is TRBV12-5, the J gene TRBJ2-7, with D unclear. Looked up from germline, CDR1 is LGHNT and CDR2 is FRNRAP. V lost 1 base, J lost 4 bases, and 2 bases lay in between. The CDR3 sequence is 11 residues long. CDR3 nucleotide sequence: TGTGCTAGTGGTTTGGGATACGAGCAGTACTTC. This encodes CASGLGYEQYF.

This chain uses TRBV6-6 with TRBJ2-6; the D gene is possibly TRBD2 (6 bases). Between the trimmed V and J ends, which lost 5 bases and 1 base, there was a span of 15 bases. From germline, CDR1 is MNHNY and CDR2 SVGAGI (reference sequence). CDR3 length: 17 amino acids. CDR3 residues: CASSRRAAISGANVLTF. The CDR3 DNA reads TGTGCCAGCAGTCGGAGGGCTGCGATTTCTGGGGCCAACGTCCTGACTTTC.

The rearrangement joins TRBV5-6 to TRBJ2-5; 8 bases match TRBD2. The V gene's germline CDR1 is SGHDT and CDR2 YYEEEE. The CDR3 extends over 15 amino acids. The trim removed 0 bases at V and 2 bases at J, leaving 3 bases unmatched. The CDR3 region has the DNA TGTGCCAGCAGCTTGGTTGGACTAGCACAAGAGACCCAGTACTTC. It encodes CASSLVGLAQETQYF.

The chain couples TRBV28 to TRBJ2-4, with 11 bases identical to TRBD2. Germline CDR1 and CDR2: MDHEN and SYDVKM. There are 15 residues in the CDR3. J lost 8 bases, V lost 6 bases, and 9 bases had no gene match. DNA of the CDR3: TGTGCCAGCAGGCCTCAACTAGCGGGAGTAGACATTCAGTACTTC. Its translation is CASRPQLAGVDIQYF. Full variable domain (outside the CDR3, taken from reference TRBV28 and TRBJ2-4): DVKVTQSSRYLVKRTGEKVFLECVQDMDHENMFWYRQDPGLGLRLIYFSYDVKMKEKGDIPEGYSVSREKKERFSLILESASTNQTSMYLCASRPQLAGVDIQYFGAGTRLSVL.

The chain links TRBV6-5 to TRBJ2-1; D is undetermined. Germline CDR1 and CDR2: MNHEY and SVGAGI. Trimming left V 0 bases short and J 0 bases short, with 9 bases between. The CDR3 totals 16 residues. The CDR3 DNA follows: TGTGCCAGCAGTTACTCCCCCCAGCCCTCCTACAATGAGCAGTTCTTC. It is translated as CASSYSPQPSYNEQFF.

The chain couples TRBV11-2 to TRBJ1-3; possibly TRBD1 for D (5 bases). Germline CDR1 and CDR2: SGHAT and FQNNGV. There are 14 residues in the CDR3. Trimming removed 3 bases from V and 2 bases from J, with 8 bases in between. Here the CDR3 DNA reads TGTGCCAGCAGCTTTGGGGGTACTGGAAACACCATATATTTT. Translating it yields CASSFGGTGNTIYF.